This entry describes one T cell receptor (beta chain). The V end lost 5 bases, the J end lost 0 bases, and 13 bases lay between the germline ends. The CDR3 has 16 residues. Germline lookup yields CDR1 SNHLY and CDR2 FYNNEI. The data are from a study of T cell responses to AZD1222 COVID-19 vaccine. Across the whole study: Second doses were pooled across both intervals (about 4 or about 12 weeks).

Sequencing used immunoSEQ multiplex PCR; TCRdb keeps in-frame clones, though not all of them. The sample shows over 150,000 clones, 70% to 90% of them seen only once. This specimen consisted of peripheral blood, obtained on day 0 of AZD1222 vaccination. The receptor comes from an adult in good health. The chain joins TRBV2 to TRBJ1-4, with D possibly matching TRBD1 (6 bases). The CDR3 region is CASSPRPGATNEKLFF. CDR3 coding DNA: TGTGCCAGCAGTCCTAGGCCAGGGGCAACTAATGAAAAACTGTTTTTT.